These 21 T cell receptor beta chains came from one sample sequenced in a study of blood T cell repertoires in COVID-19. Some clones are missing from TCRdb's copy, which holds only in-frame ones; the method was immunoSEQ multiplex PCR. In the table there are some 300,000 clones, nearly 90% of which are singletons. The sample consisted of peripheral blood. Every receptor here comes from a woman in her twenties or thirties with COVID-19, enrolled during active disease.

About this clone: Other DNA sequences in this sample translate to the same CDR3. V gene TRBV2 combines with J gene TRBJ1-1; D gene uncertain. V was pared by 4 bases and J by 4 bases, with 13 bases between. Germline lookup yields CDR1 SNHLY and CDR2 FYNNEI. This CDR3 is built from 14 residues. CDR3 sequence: CASSVEGAGTEAFF. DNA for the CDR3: TGTGCCAGCAGTGTAGAGGGTGCGGGCACTGAAGCTTTCTTT.

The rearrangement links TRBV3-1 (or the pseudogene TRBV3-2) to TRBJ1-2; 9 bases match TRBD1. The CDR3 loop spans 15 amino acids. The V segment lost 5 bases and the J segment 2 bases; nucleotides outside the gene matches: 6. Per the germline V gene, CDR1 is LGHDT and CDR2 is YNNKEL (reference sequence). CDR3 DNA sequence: TGTGCCAGCAGCAACCGACAGGGGGGCAACTATGGCTACACCTTC. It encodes CASSNRQGGNYGYTF.

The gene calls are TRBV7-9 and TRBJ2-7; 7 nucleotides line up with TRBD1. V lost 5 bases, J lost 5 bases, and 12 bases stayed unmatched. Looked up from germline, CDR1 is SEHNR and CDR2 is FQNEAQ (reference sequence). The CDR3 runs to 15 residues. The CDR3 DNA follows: TGTGCCAGCAGCCTTTTACAGGGGATTCCCGACGAGCAGTACTTC. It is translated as CASSLLQGIPDEQYF.

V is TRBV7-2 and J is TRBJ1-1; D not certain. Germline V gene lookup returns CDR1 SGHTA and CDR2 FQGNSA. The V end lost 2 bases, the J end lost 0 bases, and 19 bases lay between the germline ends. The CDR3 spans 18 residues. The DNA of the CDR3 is TGTGCCAGCAGCTTAAATCCCCCGGCTAGCGCCTTGAACACTGAAGCTTTCTTT. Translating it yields CASSLNPPASALNTEAFF.

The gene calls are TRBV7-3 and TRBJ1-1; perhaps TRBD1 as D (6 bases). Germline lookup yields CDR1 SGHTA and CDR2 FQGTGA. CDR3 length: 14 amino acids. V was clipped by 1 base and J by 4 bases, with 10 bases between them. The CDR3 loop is CASSLKGGTTEAFF. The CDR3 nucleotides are TGTGCCAGCAGCTTAAAGGGGGGGACCACTGAAGCTTTCTTT.

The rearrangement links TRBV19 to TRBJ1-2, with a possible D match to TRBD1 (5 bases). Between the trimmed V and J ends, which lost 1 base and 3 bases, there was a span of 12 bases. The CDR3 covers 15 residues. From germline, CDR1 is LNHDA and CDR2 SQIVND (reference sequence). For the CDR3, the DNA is TGTGCCAGTAGTATAGGAGACAGATCTTACTATGGCTACACCTTC. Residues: CASSIGDRSYYGYTF.

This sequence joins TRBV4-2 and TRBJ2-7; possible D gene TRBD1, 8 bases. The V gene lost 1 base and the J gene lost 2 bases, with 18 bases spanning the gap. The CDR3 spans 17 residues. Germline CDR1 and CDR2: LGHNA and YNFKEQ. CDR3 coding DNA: TGTGCCAGCAGCCAAGCATATTTACAGGGGGGGACCTACGAGCAGTACTTC. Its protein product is CASSQAYLQGGTYEQYF.

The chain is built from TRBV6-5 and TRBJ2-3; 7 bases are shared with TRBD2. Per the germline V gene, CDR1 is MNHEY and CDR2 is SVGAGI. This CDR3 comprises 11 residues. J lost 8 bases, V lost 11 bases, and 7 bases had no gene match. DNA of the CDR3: TGTGCCTCCACAGCGGGACCTACGCAGTATTTT. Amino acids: CASTAGPTQYF.

CDR3 residues: CASSLTGTGANVLTF. CDR3 DNA sequence: TGTGCCAGTAGTCTGACAGGGACTGGGGCCAACGTCCTGACTTTC. The genes are TRBV19 and TRBJ2-6, with TRBD1 identical over 7 bases. The CDR3 has 15 residues. The junction had 3 bases not matched to a gene; V was cut back by 5 bases and J by 2 bases. Germline CDR1 and CDR2: LNHDA and SQIVND (reference sequence). The full variable domain, its missing parts supplied by reference TRBV19 and TRBJ2-6, is DGGITQSPKYLFRKEGQNVTLSCEQNLNHDAMYWYRQDPGQGLRLIYYSQIVNDFQKGDIAEGYSVSREKKESFPLTVTSAQKNPTAFYLCASSLTGTGANVLTFGAGSRLTVL.

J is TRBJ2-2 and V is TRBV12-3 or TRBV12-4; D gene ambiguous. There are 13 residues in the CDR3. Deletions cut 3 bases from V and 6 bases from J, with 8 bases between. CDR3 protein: CASSFDGAGELFF. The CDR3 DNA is TGTGCCAGCAGTTTCGACGGAGCCGGGGAGCTGTTTTTT.

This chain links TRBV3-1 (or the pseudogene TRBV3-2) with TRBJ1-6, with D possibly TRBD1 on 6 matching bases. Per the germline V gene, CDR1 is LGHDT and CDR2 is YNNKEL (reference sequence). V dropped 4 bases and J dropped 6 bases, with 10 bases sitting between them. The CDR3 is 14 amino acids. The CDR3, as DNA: TGTGCCAGCAGCCGCGGACAGAGTAATTCACCCCTCCACTTT. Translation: CASSRGQSNSPLHF.

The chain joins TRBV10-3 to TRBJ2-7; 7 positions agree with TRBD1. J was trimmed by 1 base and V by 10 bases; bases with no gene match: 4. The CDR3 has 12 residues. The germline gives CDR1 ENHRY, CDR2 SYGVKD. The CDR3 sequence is CATSTGSYEQYV. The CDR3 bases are TGTGCCACTTCGACAGGGTCCTACGAGCAGTACGTC.

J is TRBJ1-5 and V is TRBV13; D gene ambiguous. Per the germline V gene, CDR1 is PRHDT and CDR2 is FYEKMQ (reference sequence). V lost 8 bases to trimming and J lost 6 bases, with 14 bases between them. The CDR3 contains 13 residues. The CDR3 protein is CASSAGRIQPQHF. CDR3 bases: TGTGCCAGCTCCGCGGGCCGCATTCAGCCCCAGCATTTT.

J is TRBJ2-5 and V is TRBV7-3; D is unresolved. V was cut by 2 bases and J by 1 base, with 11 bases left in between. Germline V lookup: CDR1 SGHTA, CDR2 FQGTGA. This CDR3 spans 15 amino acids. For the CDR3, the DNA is TGTGCCAGCAGCTTAGGGCCCTCACCCCAAGAGACCCAGTACTTC. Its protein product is CASSLGPSPQETQYF.

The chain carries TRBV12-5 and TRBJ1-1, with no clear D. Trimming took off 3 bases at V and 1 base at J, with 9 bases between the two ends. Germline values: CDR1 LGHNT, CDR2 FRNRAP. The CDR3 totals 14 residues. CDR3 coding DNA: TGTGCTAGTGGTTTCTCCCGGGGGAACACTGAAGCTTTCTTT. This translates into CASGFSRGNTEAFF.

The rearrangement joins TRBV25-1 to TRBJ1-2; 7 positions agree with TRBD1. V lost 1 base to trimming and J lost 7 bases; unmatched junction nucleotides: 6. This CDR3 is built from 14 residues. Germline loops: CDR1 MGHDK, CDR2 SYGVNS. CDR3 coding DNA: TGTGCCAGCAGTGAATCGGGACAGCGGCTTGGCTACACCTTC. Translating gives CASSESGQRLGYTF.

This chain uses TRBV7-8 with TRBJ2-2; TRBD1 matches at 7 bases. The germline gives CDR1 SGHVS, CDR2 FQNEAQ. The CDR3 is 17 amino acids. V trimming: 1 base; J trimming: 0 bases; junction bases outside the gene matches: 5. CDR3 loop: CASSLEYRGPNTGELFF. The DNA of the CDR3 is TGTGCCAGCAGCTTAGAGTACAGGGGCCCGAACACCGGGGAGCTGTTTTTT.

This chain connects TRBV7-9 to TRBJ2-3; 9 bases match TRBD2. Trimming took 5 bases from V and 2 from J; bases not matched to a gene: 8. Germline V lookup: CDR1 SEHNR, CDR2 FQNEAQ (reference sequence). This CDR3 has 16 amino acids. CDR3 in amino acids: CASSITSGRVTDTQYF. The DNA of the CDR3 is TGTGCCAGCAGCATTACTAGCGGGCGGGTCACAGATACGCAGTATTTT. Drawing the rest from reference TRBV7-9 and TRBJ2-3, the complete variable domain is DTGVSQNPRHKITKRGQNVTFRCDPISEHNRLYWYRQTLGQGPEFLTYFQNEAQLEKSRLLSDRFSAERPKGSFSTLEIQRTEQGDSAMYLCASSITSGRVTDTQYFGPGTRLTVL.

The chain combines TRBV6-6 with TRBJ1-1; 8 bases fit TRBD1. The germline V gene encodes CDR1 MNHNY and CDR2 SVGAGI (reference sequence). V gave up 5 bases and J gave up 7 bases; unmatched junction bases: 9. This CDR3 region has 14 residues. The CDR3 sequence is CASSPGTGSSEAFF. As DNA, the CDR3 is TGTGCCAGCAGTCCCGGGACAGGTTCGAGTGAAGCTTTCTTT.

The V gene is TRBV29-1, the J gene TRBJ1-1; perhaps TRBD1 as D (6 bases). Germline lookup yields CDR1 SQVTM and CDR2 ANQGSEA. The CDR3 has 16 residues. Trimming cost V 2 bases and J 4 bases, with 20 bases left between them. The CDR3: CSVEIYGGPRGTEAFF. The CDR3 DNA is TGCAGCGTTGAAATTTACGGGGGGCCGAGAGGCACTGAAGCTTTCTTT.

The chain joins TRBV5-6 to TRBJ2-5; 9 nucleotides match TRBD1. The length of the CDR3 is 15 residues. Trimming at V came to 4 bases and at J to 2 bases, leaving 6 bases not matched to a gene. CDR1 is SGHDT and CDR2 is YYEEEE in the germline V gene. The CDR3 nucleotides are TGTGCCAGCAGCCCCGGGACAGGGAATCAAGAGACCCAGTACTTC. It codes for CASSPGTGNQETQYF.